Below, 28 T cell receptor beta chains from the same sample are listed, as sequenced in a study of blood T cell repertoires in COVID-19. Assay: immunoSEQ multiplex PCR; the TCRdb copy retains only in-frame clones and omits some. The table records approximately 210,000 clones, 84% of them present only once. Input material: peripheral blood. The source is a woman in her fifties or sixties with active or convalescent COVID-19.

The rearrangement uses TRBV18 and TRBJ1-2; no definite D call. CDR3 size: 17 residues. V dropped 0 bases and J dropped 7 bases, with 21 bases sitting between them. The germline V gene has CDR1 KGHSH and CDR2 LQKENI. The CDR3 DNA sequence: TGTGCCAGCTCACCACCTATTTTGGAGATATTCGTCGGTGGCTACACCTTC. Translated, it gives CASSPPILEIFVGGYTF.

The V and J genes are TRBV3-1 (or the pseudogene TRBV3-2) and TRBJ2-7; perhaps TRBD1 as D (5 bases). The germline CDR1 and CDR2 sequences are LGHDT and YNNKEL (reference sequence). The CDR3 has 15 residues. Trimming stripped 4 bases from V and 2 bases from J, with 15 bases between. The CDR3 region has the DNA TGTGCCAGCAGCCCGGAAATTAGGACAACCTACGAGCAGTACTTC. Translation: CASSPEIRTTYEQYF.

V usage is TRBV5-1 and J usage is TRBJ2-3; 10 nucleotides line up with TRBD2. Unmatched junction bases numbered 5, after V lost 2 bases and J lost 5 bases. Per the germline V gene, CDR1 is SGHRS and CDR2 is YFSETQ. The CDR3 extends over 15 amino acids. The CDR3: CASSLAGGPGDTQYF. CDR3 nucleotide sequence: TGCGCCAGCAGCTTAGCGGGGGGGCCAGGAGATACGCAGTATTTT. The full variable domain, in which reference TRBV5-1 and TRBJ2-3 provide the parts outside the CDR3, is KAGVTQTPRYLIKTRGQQVTLSCSPISGHRSVSWYQQTPGQGLQFLFEYFSETQRNKGNFPGRFSGRQFSNSRSEMNVSTLELGDSALYLCASSLAGGPGDTQYFGPGTRLTVL.

J is TRBJ1-2 and V is TRBV28; D unresolved. The CDR3 is 12 amino acids. The V gene lost 5 bases and the J gene lost 7 bases, with 11 bases spanning the gap. CDR1 and CDR2 (germline): MDHEN, SYDVKM. This chain's CDR3 is CASSLFAGGYTF. CDR3 nucleotide sequence: TGTGCCAGCAGTCTTTTCGCGGGTGGCTACACCTTC.

The chain couples TRBV3-1 (or the pseudogene TRBV3-2) to TRBJ2-2; D perhaps matches TRBD2 (7 bases). CDR1 and CDR2 from the germline V gene are LGHDT and YNNKEL (reference sequence). The CDR3 has 12 amino acids. V lost 4 bases and J lost 15, with 15 bases in between. The CDR3 loop is CASSRAREGVFF. As DNA, the CDR3 is TGTGCCAGCAGCCGCGCGAGGGAGGGGGTGTTTTTT.

The V gene is TRBV5-4, the J gene TRBJ2-2, with D possibly being TRBD1 (7 bases). Per the germline V gene, CDR1 is SGHNT and CDR2 is YYREEE (reference sequence). V was shortened by 4 bases and J by 5 bases, with 15 bases between the two germline ends. The CDR3 is 15 residues long. CDR3: CASSKNRGGTGELFF. The DNA of the CDR3 is TGTGCCAGCAGCAAAAACAGGGGAGGAACCGGGGAGCTGTTTTTT.

This clone was counted a single time. V is TRBV11-2 and J is TRBJ1-5; TRBD1 matches 9 bases. After removal of 4 bases from V and 3 bases from J, the junction contained 16 bases not matched to a gene. The germline CDR1 and CDR2 sequences are SGHAT and FQNNGV. The CDR3 has 19 amino acids. The CDR3 bases are TGTGCCAGCAGCTCATCCACCAGCAGGGACAGGGAGGCCAATCAGCCCCAGCATTTT. Protein product: CASSSSTSRDREANQPQHF.

CDR3 residues: CASSLVVADTDTQYF. The CDR3 bases are TGTGCCAGCAGTTTGGTAGTAGCGGACACAGATACGCAGTATTTT. The V gene is TRBV27, the J gene TRBJ2-3; tentative D call: TRBD2 (6 bases). This CDR3 region has 15 residues. Germline assignment: CDR1 MNHEY and CDR2 SMNVEV (reference sequence). Trimming took off 3 bases at V and 2 bases at J, with 12 bases between the two ends.

V and J are TRBV6-5 and TRBJ2-2; 7 bases are a match to TRBD2. V lost 7 bases to trimming and J lost 5 bases; unmatched junction nucleotides: 4. CDR3 length: 13 residues. Per the germline V gene, CDR1 is MNHEY and CDR2 is SVGAGI. The CDR3 DNA reads TGTGCCAGCAACTCGCGGGGGACCGGGGAGCTGTTTTTT. Amino acids: CASNSRGTGELFF.

The V call is TRBV5-1, the J call TRBJ2-3, with 9 bases aligning to TRBD2. The length of the CDR3 is 14 residues. Unmatched junction bases numbered 4, after V lost 7 bases and J lost 1 base. The germline V gene has CDR1 SGHRS and CDR2 YFSETQ. The DNA for the CDR3 is TGCGCCAGCGTTAGGACTAGCGGCACAGATACGCAGTATTTT. Its translation: CASVRTSGTDTQYF.

The DNA for the CDR3 is TGCAGCTCTGAAGGCAGGGACTATGGCTACACCTTC. Residues: CSSEGRDYGYTF. The rearrangement links TRBV29-1 to TRBJ1-2; D perhaps matches TRBD1 (5 bases). This CDR3 is built from 12 residues. V was trimmed by 8 bases and J by 3 bases, leaving 13 bases between them. Germline values: CDR1 SQVTM, CDR2 ANQGSEA.

This chain connects TRBV7-9 to TRBJ1-5, with TRBD1 identical over 8 bases. This CDR3 has 16 amino acids. CDR1 and CDR2 from the germline V gene are SEHNR and FQNEAQ (reference sequence). Trimming removed 5 bases from V and 0 bases from J; junction bases left unmatched: 6. The chain's CDR3 is CASSRIRGLSNQPQHF. The CDR3 DNA is TGTGCCAGCAGCCGAATCAGGGGGCTTAGCAATCAGCCCCAGCATTTT. Supplemented by reference TRBV7-9 and TRBJ1-5, the full variable domain reads DTGVSQNPRHKITKRGQNVTFRCDPISEHNRLYWYRQTLGQGPEFLTYFQNEAQLEKSRLLSDRFSAERPKGSFSTLEIQRTEQGDSAMYLCASSRIRGLSNQPQHFGDGTRLSIL.

V gene TRBV9 combines with J gene TRBJ2-7, with 9 bases fitting TRBD2. Looked up from germline, CDR1 is SGDLS and CDR2 is YYNGEE. CDR3 size: 16 residues. The J segment lost 1 base and the V segment lost 0 bases, leaving 5 bases of the junction unmatched. The CDR3 loop reads CASSVGLAAASYEQYF. As DNA, the CDR3 is TGTGCCAGCAGCGTAGGACTAGCGGCCGCTTCCTACGAGCAGTACTTC.

The chain links TRBV6-6 to TRBJ1-2; D is unresolved. V was trimmed by 2 bases and J by 2 bases, leaving 12 bases between them. The CDR3 has 15 residues. From germline, CDR1 is MNHNY and CDR2 SVGAGI (reference sequence). The CDR3 DNA sequence: TGTGCCAGCAGTTACGTCACCCGAGGGAACTATGGCTACACCTTC. Translation gives CASSYVTRGNYGYTF.

The J gene is TRBJ2-7, the V gene TRBV2, with D possibly TRBD1 on 6 matching bases. Trimming pared 4 bases from V and 3 bases from J, leaving 10 bases between. From germline, CDR1 is SNHLY and CDR2 FYNNEI. This CDR3 spans 13 amino acids. This CDR3 reads CASSGYRVYEQYF. CDR3 nucleotides: TGTGCCAGCAGTGGATACAGGGTCTACGAGCAGTACTTC.

V is TRBV21-1 and J is TRBJ1-1. TRBV21-1 is tagged as a pseudogene. The CDR3 length is 16 residues. The CDR3 DNA follows: TGTGCCAGCAGCACTTGCCCGGGACTTATGAACACTGAAGCTTTCTTT. This translates into CASSTCPGLMNTEAFF.

V is TRBV12-5 and J is TRBJ2-3, with 8 bases lining up with TRBD1. V shed 5 bases and J 5 bases; nucleotides not matched to a gene: 9. The CDR3 is 15 amino acids. The germline CDR1 and CDR2 sequences are LGHNT and FRNRAP. CDR3 nucleotides: TGTGCTAGTGGTCCGCAGACAGGGGTTGGAGATACGCAGTATTTT. The encoded protein is CASGPQTGVGDTQYF.

This rearrangement joins TRBV24-1 to TRBJ1-3; D not resolved. Germline values: CDR1 KGHDR, CDR2 SFDVKD. V gave up 2 bases and J gave up 1 base, with 8 bases separating them. The CDR3 is 15 residues long. The CDR3 nucleotides read TGTGCCACCAGTGATTCCCGGGATTCTGGAAACACCATATATTTT. Its translation: CATSDSRDSGNTIYF.

This rearrangement joins TRBV11-2 to TRBJ2-3; D gene unclear. The CDR3 totals 15 residues. Germline V gene lookup returns CDR1 SGHAT and CDR2 FQNNGV. V was shortened by 1 base and J by 4 bases, with 12 bases between the two germline ends. The CDR3: CASSLGASNPDTQYF. In DNA form, the CDR3 reads TGTGCCAGCAGCTTAGGGGCGAGCAACCCAGATACGCAGTATTTT. Full variable domain (outside the CDR3, taken from reference TRBV11-2 and TRBJ2-3): EAGVAQSPRYKIIEKRQSVAFWCNPISGHATLYWYQQILGQGPKLLIQFQNNGVVDDSQLPKDRFSAERLKGVDSTLKIQPAKLEDSAVYLCASSLGASNPDTQYFGPGTRLTVL.

The chain employs TRBV4-1 and TRBJ2-2; no firm D call. Trimming left V 1 base short and J 4 bases short, with 13 bases between. CDR1 and CDR2 (germline): MGHRA, YSYEKL. This CDR3 is 16 amino acids long. DNA for the CDR3: TGCGCCAGCAGCCAAGTAACCTCAGGTTCCACCGGGGAGCTGTTTTTT. This translates into CASSQVTSGSTGELFF.

The rearrangement links TRBV5-1 to TRBJ2-5; a possible D gene is TRBD2 (6 bases). The CDR3 consists of 15 residues. Trimming removed 4 bases from V and 5 bases from J, with 18 bases in between. CDR1 and CDR2 (germline): SGHRS, YFSETQ. The DNA for the CDR3 is TGCGCCAGCAGCCGAACGGGGACGGAGGGTGAGACCCAGTACTTC. Translated, it gives CASSRTGTEGETQYF.

V usage is TRBV6-5 and J usage is TRBJ1-4; 8 bases are shared with TRBD1. CDR3 size: 15 residues. V shed 7 bases and J 0 bases; nucleotides not matched to a gene: 4. The germline V gene encodes CDR1 MNHEY and CDR2 SVGAGI. CDR3 sequence reads: CASTGQGATNEKLFF. CDR3 sequence (DNA): TGTGCCAGCACCGGACAGGGCGCAACTAATGAAAAACTGTTTTTT.

The chain has TRBV10-3 and TRBJ2-5; D is undetermined. Germline values: CDR1 ENHRY, CDR2 SYGVKD. The V and J ends lost 0 bases and 2 bases respectively, with 7 bases between them. The CDR3 runs to 14 residues. This chain's CDR3 is CAISESRVQETQYF. As DNA, the CDR3 is TGTGCCATCAGTGAGTCACGGGTTCAAGAGACCCAGTACTTC.

This clone was seen a single time. The chain employs TRBV6-5 and TRBJ2-7, with D possibly TRBD2 on 5 matching bases. V shed 6 bases and J shed 3 bases, with 15 bases lying between them. The germline V gene has CDR1 MNHEY and CDR2 SVGAGI. The CDR3 has 14 amino acids. The DNA for the CDR3 is TGTGCCAGCAGGGACTTCGGTGTTAGCTACGAGCAGTACTTC. It specifies CASRDFGVSYEQYF.

This clone was observed once. The chain employs TRBV11-3 and TRBJ2-1, with 13 bases lining up with TRBD2. The CDR3 is 16 residues long. From germline, CDR1 is SGHNT and CDR2 YENEEA. Trimming took 5 bases from V and 8 from J; bases not matched to a gene: 9. The CDR3 bases are TGTGCCAGCAGCCACCGAGGGACTAGCGGGGCCCATGAGCAGTTCTTC. Amino acids: CASSHRGTSGAHEQFF.

J is TRBJ1-3 and V is TRBV5-1; D is undetermined. The germline V and J ends were trimmed by 0 bases and 0 bases, with 4 bases remaining between them. CDR1 SGHRS and CDR2 YFSETQ come from the germline V gene. The CDR3 contains 14 residues. The CDR3 spells CASSLGDSGNTIYF. The CDR3 DNA follows: TGCGCCAGCAGCTTGGGAGACTCTGGAAACACCATATATTTT.

A few counts support this clone. The J gene is TRBJ1-2, the V gene TRBV29-1; D gene unclear. The germline gives CDR1 SQVTM, CDR2 ANQGSEA. This CDR3 has 11 amino acids. Trimming shortened V by 7 bases and J by 6 bases, and 12 bases separated the two germline ends. CDR3 sequence (DNA): TGCAGCGGTTCCCCACTCAATGGCTACACCTTC. Its translation: CSGSPLNGYTF. The full variable domain, completed using reference TRBV29-1 and TRBJ1-2, is SAVISQKPSRDICQRGTSLTIQCQVDSQVTMMFWYRQQPGQSLTLIATANQGSEATYESGFVIDKFPISRPNLTFSTLTVSNMSPEDSSIYLCSGSPLNGYTFGSGTRLTVV.

This rearrangement joins TRBV10-3 to TRBJ2-2; D perhaps matches TRBD2 (6 bases). Looked up from germline, CDR1 is ENHRY and CDR2 is SYGVKD. Trimming stripped 2 bases from V and 6 bases from J, with 16 bases between. This CDR3 is built from 16 residues. The CDR3 DNA reads as TGTGCCATCAGTGAGCTGTTCGGGGGTACGGCCGGGGAGCTGTTTTTT. Amino acids: CAISELFGGTAGELFF.